This is a list of T cell receptor beta chains from one sample in a study of blood T cell repertoires in COVID-19. Profiled with immunoSEQ multiplex PCR; TCRdb holds only in-frame clones, not every one. The sample has 150,000 to 200,000 clones; around 85% are singletons. Specimen: peripheral blood. The receptors derive from a man aged 60-69 years with active or convalescent COVID-19. CDR3s include the opening cysteine and the closing phenylalanine or tryptophan. A D gene is named only where the DNA matches it firmly. Where a row states a size, it is once, few, many or the class of an expanded clone; other rows omit it.

CDR3,DNA,J,length,D,V,size
CASSKGTGTSGSWWGERDSYEQYF,TGTGCCAGCAGCAAAGGGACCGGGACTAGCGGGAGTTGGTGGGGAGAAAGAGACTCCTACGAGCAGTACTTC,TRBJ2-7,24,NA,TRBV21-1,NA
CASSFSGGELFF,TGTGCCAGCAGCTTTAGTGGCGGGGAGCTGTTTTTT,TRBJ2-2,12,NA,TRBV11-3,NA
CASSPIAGGPYEQYF,TGTGCCAGCAGCCCAATAGCGGGGGGGCCCTACGAGCAGTACTTC,TRBJ2-7,15,TRBD2,TRBV3-1/TRBV3-2,NA
CASSTTGYSEAFF,TGTGCCAGTAGTACTACAGGGTATTCTGAAGCTTTCTTT,TRBJ1-1,13,NA,TRBV19,NA
CSGSDRQGSGELFF,TGCAGCGGGTCGGACAGACAGGGGTCCGGGGAGCTGTTTTTT,TRBJ2-2,14,TRBD1,TRBV29-1,NA
CASSGDSLNQPQHF,TGTGCCAGCAGCGGGGACAGCCTAAATCAGCCCCAGCATTTT,TRBJ1-5,14,TRBD1,TRBV25-1,NA
CASSLDGVAAQYF,TGTGCCAGCAGCTTAGACGGGGTGGCGGCCCAGTACTTC,TRBJ2-5,13,NA,TRBV11-2,NA
CASSHPSGSRYEQYF,TGTGCCAGCAGCCACCCTAGCGGGAGCAGATACGAGCAGTACTTC,TRBJ2-7,15,TRBD2,TRBV5-4,NA
CAIGTYTEAFF,TGTGCCATCGGGACATACACTGAAGCTTTCTTT,TRBJ1-1,11,NA,TRBV6-5,once
CASSLTGGTEAFF,TGTGCCAGCTCACTCACGGGGGGCACTGAAGCTTTCTTT,TRBJ1-1,13,NA,TRBV18,once